A selection of T cell receptor beta chains follows, all from one sample in a study of T-cell reconstitution after alpha-beta-depleted transplantation in children. In TCRdb, the PCR reads were re-called with MiXCR into one record per CDR3 protein. The repertoire holds fewer than 700,000 distinct CDR3 sequences, with 20% to 25% as singletons. This material consisted of PBMCs, mostly from graft donor cells, taken 360 days after TCRalphabeta/CD19-depleted stem cell transplant. Every receptor here comes from a boy in the first two years of life who had a stem cell transplant for acute myeloid leukemia, so the T cells may come from the graft donor. Both conserved end residues are trimmed from each CDR3. The size of a clone is reported for some rows only, either as once, few or many, or as a class for expanded clones.

j_call,v_call,clone_size,cdr3_aa
TRBJ2-2,TRBV28,NA,AYRDSNTGELF
TRBJ1-1,TRBV12-3/TRBV12-4,NA,ASSFSKGTEAF
TRBJ1-4,TRBV29-1,NA,SATGAGGEKLF
TRBJ2-4,TRBV29-1,NA,SVEDWQGRAKNIQY
TRBJ2-1,TRBV5-1,few,ASSLAGHNDQF
TRBJ2-2,TRBV6-2/TRBV6-3,many,ASSSRISGGRLGRAGELF
TRBJ1-5,TRBV20-1,NA,SALDRVIGTRNQPQH
TRBJ2-3,TRBV14,many,ASSQANTGDTQY
TRBJ1-2,TRBV13,NA,ASSARLSVRPSGYT
TRBJ1-1,TRBV12-3/TRBV12-4,many,ASAPGLGNTEAF
TRBJ1-1,TRBV20-1,once,SASGRVSEAF
TRBJ2-3,TRBV7-9,many,ASSLADRGGDTQY
TRBJ2-1,TRBV28,many,ASNQQGWDEQF
TRBJ2-1,TRBV11-2,once,ASSLFRGPSNEQF
TRBJ2-6,TRBV7-6,few,ASSLLAVLGANVLT
TRBJ1-2,TRBV20-1,many,SARLSNYGYT
TRBJ2-2,TRBV15,NA,ATSRDQGAGGELF
TRBJ2-3,TRBV5-1,few,ASSLQGQDTQY
TRBJ1-4,TRBV5-8,once,ASSFSEKLF
TRBJ2-7,TRBV5-1,NA,ASSPTWDVDSYEQY
TRBJ1-1,TRBV5-1,NA,ASSLGNEAF
TRBJ2-5,TRBV21-1,NA,ASSKLQGSAALKETQY
TRBJ2-5,TRBV20-1,many,SGASGGRGAKETQY
TRBJ2-1,TRBV12-3/TRBV12-4,NA,ASSLGQGLYNNEQF
TRBJ2-7,TRBV9,once,ASSVEGRHGYEQY
TRBJ2-1,TRBV6-2/TRBV6-3,few,ASGRAGEQF
TRBJ2-7,TRBV6-1,few,ASSDGQLRSYEQY
TRBJ1-2,TRBV10-3,few,AISPLDRGPHYGYT
TRBJ2-6,TRBV28,few,ASSFLTGANVLT
TRBJ1-5,TRBV20-1,few,SASFGGKHNQPQH
TRBJ2-5,TRBV7-2,many,ASSLWGSKETQY
TRBJ1-2,TRBV12-3/TRBV12-4,few,ASRRQGNRGYT
TRBJ2-3,TRBV7-3,NA,ASSGPRGGTDTQY
TRBJ1-2,TRBV29-1,few,SVEARYYGYT
TRBJ2-1,TRBV29-1,few,SVKPGLSSNEQF
TRBJ2-2,TRBV4-1,many,ASSQDSRGATGELF
TRBJ1-1,TRBV18,NA,ASSPQTANTEAF
TRBJ2-3,TRBV20-1,many,SDRDFLTDTQY
TRBJ2-2,TRBV12-3/TRBV12-4,few,ASSHNLGQGTNTGELF
TRBJ2-7,TRBV12-3/TRBV12-4,many,ASTRGTGRHEQY
TRBJ1-2,TRBV6-5,NA,ASSYSSQLVRFNYGYT
TRBJ2-3,TRBV6-4,many,ASSDGGLGDTQY
TRBJ2-5,TRBV5-1,NA,ASSPNPAYPSAQTQY
TRBJ1-3,TRBV20-1,many,SARPYLPPGNTIY
TRBJ2-1,TRBV3-1,few,ASSQDRGDAQF